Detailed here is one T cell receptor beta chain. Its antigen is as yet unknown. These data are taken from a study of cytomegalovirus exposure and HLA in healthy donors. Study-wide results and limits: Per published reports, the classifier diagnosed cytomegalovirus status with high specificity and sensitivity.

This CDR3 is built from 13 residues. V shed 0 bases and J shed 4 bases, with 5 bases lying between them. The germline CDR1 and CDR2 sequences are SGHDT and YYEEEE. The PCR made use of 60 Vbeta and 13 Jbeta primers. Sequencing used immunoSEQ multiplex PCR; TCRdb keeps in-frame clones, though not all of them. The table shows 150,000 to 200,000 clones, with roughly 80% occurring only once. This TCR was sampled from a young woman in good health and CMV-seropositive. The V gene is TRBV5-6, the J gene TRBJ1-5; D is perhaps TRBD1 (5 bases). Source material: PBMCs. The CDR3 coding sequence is TGTGCCAGCAGCTTGGACAGGAATCAGCCCCAGCATTTT. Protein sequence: CASSLDRNQPQHF.